Following are 10 T cell receptor beta chains from one sample sequenced in a study of beta chain features in type 1 diabetes. Notes on the study in general: A moderate, significant TCRB CDR3 shortening appeared in type 1 diabetes across four CD4+ subsets.

The antigens for these receptors are not known. The whole isolated RNA underwent reverse transcription, so sequencing captured expressed TCRB transcripts. Produced via immunoSEQ multiplex PCR; TCRdb's table is partial and in-frame only. The table shows 300,000 to 350,000 clones, with approximately 15% occurring only once. The sequenced material came from naive CD4+ T cells from blood. The receptors come from a woman aged 18-29 years with type 1 diabetes.

V gene TRBV15 combines with J gene TRBJ2-2; the D is unclear. CDR1 and CDR2 from the germline V gene are LNHNV and YYDKDF (reference sequence). There are 13 residues in the CDR3. With 4 bases removed from V and 4 bases from J, the gap between germline ends came to 7 bases. CDR3 region: CATSNLGTGELFF. The CDR3 DNA sequence: TGTGCCACCAGCAACCTCGGCACCGGGGAGCTGTTTTTT.

This clone turned up a few times. V gene TRBV7-3 combines with J gene TRBJ2-5, with TRBD1 as a possible D gene (5 bases). CDR1 is SGHTA and CDR2 is FQGTGA in the germline V gene. The V end lost 3 bases, the J end lost 0 bases, and 5 bases lay between the germline ends. There are 13 residues in the CDR3. The CDR3 DNA reads as TGTGCCAGCAGCTTCAGGGACCAAGAGACCCAGTACTTC. It codes for CASSFRDQETQYF.

This clone was counted between two and nine times. The CDR3 spells CASRDRESEQFF. The CDR3 DNA reads TGTGCCAGCCGGGACAGGGAAAGCGAGCAGTTCTTC. This chain uses TRBV11-3 with TRBJ2-1, with 9 bases that match TRBD1. Unmatched junction bases numbered 6, after V lost 8 bases and J lost 10 bases. There are 12 residues in the CDR3. The germline V gene encodes CDR1 SGHNT and CDR2 YENEEA.

The chain combines TRBV6-6 with TRBJ1-2; 8 bases match TRBD1. The CDR3 has 13 residues. With 9 bases clipped from V and 4 bases from J, the junction kept 7 bases outside the gene matches. From germline, CDR1 is MNHNY and CDR2 SVGAGI (reference sequence). CDR3 amino acids: CASGQGTTYGYTF. The CDR3 coding sequence is TGTGCCAGTGGACAGGGAACCACCTATGGCTACACCTTC.

This clone was observed a few times. The rearrangement links TRBV7-2 to TRBJ2-3, with 7 bases matching TRBD1. Per germline, CDR1 SGHTA and CDR2 FQGNSA. The CDR3 has 14 residues. V dropped 1 base and J dropped 5; count of bases not matched to a gene: 3. The CDR3 DNA sequence: TGTGCCAGCAGCTTAGGTCAGGGGGAAGATACGCAGTATTTT. Its translation is CASSLGQGEDTQYF. Full variable domain (outside the CDR3, taken from reference TRBV7-2 and TRBJ2-3): GAGVSQSPSNKVTEKGKDVELRCDPISGHTALYWYRQSLGQGLEFLIYFQGNSAPDKSGLPSDRFSAERTGGSVSTLTIQRTQQEDSAVYLCASSLGQGEDTQYFGPGTRLTVL.

The chain has TRBV27 and TRBJ2-7; 9 bases are a match to TRBD1. Germline lookup yields CDR1 MNHEY and CDR2 SMNVEV (reference sequence). The CDR3 is made up of 15 amino acids. Unmatched junction bases numbered 7, after V lost 1 base and J lost 6 bases. The CDR3 spells CASSLYRDRAPEQYF. CDR3 nucleotide sequence: TGTGCCAGCAGTTTATACCGGGACAGGGCCCCCGAGCAGTACTTC.

This clone was counted between two and nine times. V gene TRBV30 combines with J gene TRBJ1-1; 8 positions agree with TRBD1. From germline, CDR1 is GTSNPN and CDR2 SVGIG (reference sequence). The trim removed 5 bases at V and 8 bases at J, leaving 4 bases unmatched. This CDR3 contains 11 residues. CDR3 bases: TGTGCCTGGCAGGGGGCGGACGAAGCTTTCTTT. Encoded protein: CAWQGADEAFF.

The V call is TRBV7-2, the J call TRBJ2-1; 13 nucleotides align to TRBD2. The V gene's germline CDR1 is SGHTA and CDR2 FQGNSA. V was pared by 4 bases and J by 7 bases, with 4 bases of the junction left unmatched. This CDR3 spans 15 amino acids. This CDR3 is CASSWTSGSSNEQFF. The CDR3 region has the DNA TGTGCCAGCAGCTGGACTAGCGGGAGTTCAAATGAGCAGTTCTTC.

This clone was recorded a few times. The V and J genes are TRBV28 and TRBJ1-4; D is ambiguous. The V gene lost 6 bases and the J gene lost 4 bases, with 18 bases spanning the gap. Germline V CDR1 and CDR2: MDHEN, SYDVKM. The CDR3 runs to 16 residues. In nucleotides, the CDR3 is TGTGCCAGCAGACTTAGGGCCGCCGGGATTAATGAAAAACTGTTTTTT. It encodes CASRLRAAGINEKLFF.

V is TRBV10-3 and J is TRBJ2-7, with 12 nucleotides matching TRBD2. Germline V lookup: CDR1 ENHRY, CDR2 SYGVKD. CDR3 length: 13 residues. V lost 10 bases, J lost 5 bases, and 6 bases stayed unmatched. This CDR3 reads CATRLAGEDEQYV. CDR3 nucleotide sequence: TGTGCCACCCGACTAGCGGGAGAGGACGAGCAGTACGTC.